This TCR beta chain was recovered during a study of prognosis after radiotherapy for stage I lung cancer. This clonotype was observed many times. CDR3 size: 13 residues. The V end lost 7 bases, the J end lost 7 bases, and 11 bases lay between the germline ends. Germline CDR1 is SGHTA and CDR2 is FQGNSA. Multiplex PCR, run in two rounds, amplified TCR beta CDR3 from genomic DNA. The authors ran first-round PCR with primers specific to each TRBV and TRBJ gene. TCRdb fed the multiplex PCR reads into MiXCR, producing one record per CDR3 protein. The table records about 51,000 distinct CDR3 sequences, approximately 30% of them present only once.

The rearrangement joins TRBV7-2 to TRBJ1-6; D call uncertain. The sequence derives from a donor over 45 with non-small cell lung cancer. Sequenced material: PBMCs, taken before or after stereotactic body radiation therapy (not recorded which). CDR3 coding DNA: TGTGCCAGCACCATTAATACAAATTCACCCCTCCACTTT. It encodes CASTINTNSPLHF.